The T cell receptor (beta chain) under discussion was sequenced for a study of cytomegalovirus exposure and HLA in healthy donors. The study, taken as a whole, reports: Many donors shared some public TCRs, even though most TCR sequences were rare. In an earlier analysis, productive rearrangement rates for most beta V segments clustered near 87% or 30%.

V was pared by 0 bases and J by 5 bases, with 13 bases between. The CDR3 extends over 15 amino acids. Germline-derived CDR1 and CDR2 are LGHNA and YNFKEQ. The PCR contained 60 Vbeta and 13 Jbeta primers. TCRdb's table, derived via immunoSEQ multiplex PCR, lists solely in-frame clones and lacks some. The table includes about 150,000 clones, over 65% detected once. This clone occurred many times. The antigen is not known. V and J are TRBV4-2 and TRBJ2-5; tentative D call: TRBD1 (6 bases). The sample taken for sequencing was PBMCs. The TCR sequence derives from a man aged 30-40 years in good health and CMV-seronegative. DNA for the CDR3: TGTGCCAGCAGCCAAGAGGCAGGGGAAGGGGAGACCCAGTACTTC. This gives the protein CASSQEAGEGETQYF.